The rows below give T cell receptor beta chains drawn from one sample of a study of Graves' ophthalmopathy and Graves' hyperthyroidism. TCRdb recomputed calls from the multiplex PCR reads with MiXCR, one row per CDR3 protein. The top ten hold roughly 6.9% of the sample, which has 600,000 to 650,000 distinct CDR3 sequences, 22% seen once. Material: peripheral blood. These receptors all stem from a woman younger than 30 with stable Graves' hyperthyroidism. Some clones in this sample may be carry-over from other donors' samples. Each CDR3 is given with its conserved first and last residue. The order of the fields is clone size, V gene, J gene, D gene, CDR3 DNA, CDR3 protein. A D gene is named only where the DNA matches it firmly. For some rows the clone size is stated as once, few or many, or as a class when expanded; others skip it.

many	TRBV12-3/TRBV12-4	TRBJ2-5	-	TGTGCCAGCAGTGTCATAATGGGCGGCAGTCAAGAGACCCAGTACTTC	CASSVIMGGSQETQYF
-	TRBV19	TRBJ2-3	TRBD1	TGTGCCAGTAGTATCCGAGTCAGGGGGATCAGCACAGATACGCAGTATTTT	CASSIRVRGISTDTQYF
many	TRBV15	TRBJ2-5	-	TGTGCCACCAGCAGAGATGTGGCGACCCAGTACTTC	CATSRDVATQYF
many	TRBV18	TRBJ1-6	-	TGTGCCAGCTCATCACAGGGAGATTCACCCCTCCACTTT	CASSSQGDSPLHF
many	TRBV20-1	TRBJ1-5	-	TGCAGTGCTAGACCCCAGGGGTCTAGCAATCAGCCCCAGCATTTT	CSARPQGSSNQPQHF
many	TRBV12-3/TRBV12-4	TRBJ1-2	-	TGTGCCAGCAGTTTAAGGGCCAACCCTCGGAGCTACACCTTC	CASSLRANPRSYTF
-	TRBV12-3/TRBV12-4	TRBJ2-5	-	TGTGCCAGCAGTCGCAGGGTAGGAGAGACCCAGTACTTC	CASSRRVGETQYF
many	TRBV24-1	TRBJ2-5	TRBD2	TGTGCCACCAGTGACCGGACTAGCGGGGGGACACAAGAGACCCAGTACTTC	CATSDRTSGGTQETQYF
-	TRBV20-1	TRBJ1-5	-	TGCAGTGCTACGGTGCCCGGCAATCAGCCCCAGCATTTT	CSATVPGNQPQHF
-	TRBV20-1	TRBJ2-2	TRBD2	TGCAGTGCTAGAGATTCTAGGTCAGGTAGCGGGGGTGACACCGGGGAGCTGTTTTTT	CSARDSRSGSGGDTGELFF
many	TRBV19	TRBJ1-1	TRBD1	TGTGCCAGTAGTGTACAGGGGTATGGTGAAGCTTTCTTT	CASSVQGYGEAFF
many	TRBV13	TRBJ1-1	-	TGTGCCAGCAACACTAGAGGGTTGGGCACTGAAGCTTTCTTT	CASNTRGLGTEAFF
-	TRBV30	TRBJ1-1	-	TGTGCCTGGAGTGTATTAGGCCAGGGAAGTGAAGCTTTCTTT	CAWSVLGQGSEAFF
-	TRBV6-1	TRBJ2-5	TRBD2	TGTGCCAGCAGCCCTCTAGCGGGAGCGTCAGAGACCCAGTACTTC	CASSPLAGASETQYF